One and the same sample provided the 14 T cell receptor beta chains below, sequenced in a study of blood T cell repertoires in COVID-19. Sequencing was performed with immunoSEQ multiplex PCR; in TCRdb, only in-frame clones are kept and a portion is missing. The data hold 60,000 to 70,000 clones, with 65% to 90% observed a single time. Sequencing was performed on peripheral blood. Receptors were obtained from a woman aged 60-75 years with acute or convalescent COVID-19.

The J gene is TRBJ1-1, the V gene TRBV3-1 (or the pseudogene TRBV3-2), with D hard to call. Looked up from germline, CDR1 is LGHDT and CDR2 is YNNKEL (reference sequence). There are 13 residues in the CDR3. V was shortened by 4 bases and J by 6 bases, with 12 bases between the two germline ends. CDR3 sequence: CASSLGGDPEAFF. In DNA, the CDR3 is TGTGCCAGCAGCCTGGGAGGAGATCCTGAAGCTTTCTTT.

The chain recombines TRBV3-1 (or the pseudogene TRBV3-2) with TRBJ2-2; the D gene is possibly TRBD1 (5 bases). Looked up from germline, CDR1 is LGHDT and CDR2 is YNNKEL (reference sequence). This CDR3 spans 17 amino acids. Trimming took off 1 base at V and 2 bases at J, with 14 bases between the two ends. The chain's CDR3 is CASSQGIQGLNTGELFF. CDR3 DNA: TGTGCCAGCAGCCAAGGAATCCAGGGCCTAAACACCGGGGAGCTGTTTTTT.

This clone has a single count. The chain recombines TRBV27 with TRBJ2-3, with TRBD2 matching 9 bases. The germline CDR1 and CDR2 sequences are MNHEY and SMNVEV (reference sequence). V shed 5 bases and J 2 bases; nucleotides not matched to a gene: 11. This CDR3 region has 17 residues. Written as DNA, the CDR3 is TGTGCCAGCAGTGGCTTGCGGGGGGGCGGGTTCACAGATACGCAGTATTTT. This codes for CASSGLRGGGFTDTQYF.

J is TRBJ1-1 and V is TRBV2; 9 bases align to TRBD1. From germline, CDR1 is SNHLY and CDR2 FYNNEI. The CDR3 runs to 17 residues. The V and J ends lost 4 bases and 0 bases, in that order; junction bases with no gene match: 9. CDR3 residues: CASSGDRARALNTEAFF. CDR3 sequence (DNA): TGTGCCAGCAGTGGGGACAGGGCGAGAGCCTTGAACACTGAAGCTTTCTTT.

The rearrangement links TRBV12-3 or TRBV12-4 to TRBJ2-7; D possibly corresponds to TRBD1 (6 bases). Trimming removed 5 bases from V and 7 bases from J, with 15 bases in between. There are 13 residues in the CDR3. The CDR3 coding sequence is TGTGCCAGCAGTCCTGCCAGGCAGGGGGAGCAGTACTTC. Residues: CASSPARQGEQYF.

In DNA, the CDR3 is TGTGCCAGCAGCGCCGGGAACTCTGGGGCCAACGTCCTGACTTTC. It is translated as CASSAGNSGANVLTF. V gene TRBV7-8 combines with J gene TRBJ2-6; a weak D match, TRBD2 (5 bases). Germline loops: CDR1 SGHVS, CDR2 FQNEAQ. The germline V and J ends were trimmed by 5 bases and 0 bases, with 8 bases remaining between them. This CDR3 is 15 amino acids long.

The chain joins TRBV2 to TRBJ1-2, with 10 bases identical to TRBD1. Germline V gene sequence: CDR1 SNHLY, CDR2 FYNNEI. This CDR3 has 15 amino acids. Germline trimming cut 10 bases from V and 4 bases from J; bases unmatched to any gene: 12. In nucleotides, the CDR3 is TGTGCCAACAAAAGGGACAGGGGAGGCGGCTATGGCTACACCTTC. Protein: CANKRDRGGGYGYTF.

This clone appeared once. The chain carries TRBV19 and TRBJ1-1; no firm D call. Trimming stripped 6 bases from V and 0 bases from J, with 5 bases between. The CDR3 length is 12 residues. Germline V gives CDR1 LNHDA, CDR2 SQIVND (reference sequence). In DNA, the CDR3 is TGTGCCAGTAGAAACTTGAACACTGAAGCTTTCTTT. Residues: CASRNLNTEAFF.

V and J are TRBV6-5 and TRBJ2-2; TRBD2 matches at 7 bases. CDR3 length: 16 residues. V gave up 2 bases and J gave up 5 bases; unmatched junction bases: 8. Germline values: CDR1 MNHEY, CDR2 SVGAGI. DNA of the CDR3: TGTGCCAGCAGTTACGACCCTAGCGGTCCAACCGGGGAGCTGTTTTTT. Residues: CASSYDPSGPTGELFF.

The chain uses TRBV5-1 and TRBJ2-1; 15 nucleotides agree with TRBD2. Germline loops: CDR1 SGHRS, CDR2 YFSETQ. This CDR3 contains 16 residues. V lost 4 bases, J lost 4 bases, and 3 bases stayed unmatched. CDR3 nucleotide sequence: TGCGCCAGCAGCGGTGGGACTAGCGGGGGGTACAATGAGCAGTTCTTC. Translation: CASSGGTSGGYNEQFF.

The rearrangement joins TRBV9 to TRBJ2-2; TRBD2 aligns across 8 bases. Trimming removed 3 bases from V and 4 bases from J; junction bases left unmatched: 8. Germline V gives CDR1 SGDLS, CDR2 YYNGEE. There are 16 residues in the CDR3. The CDR3 loop reads CASSATGLAGTGELFF. Written as DNA, the CDR3 is TGTGCCAGCAGCGCCACGGGGCTAGCGGGCACCGGGGAGCTGTTTTTT. Looking up the rest from reference TRBV9 and TRBJ2-2 gives the full variable domain: DSGVTQTPKHLITATGQRVTLRCSPRSGDLSVYWYQQSLDQGLQFLIQYYNGEERAKGNILERFSAQQFPDLHSELNLSSLELGDSALYFCASSATGLAGTGELFFGEGSRLTVL.

The chain joins TRBV5-1 to TRBJ1-5; TRBD1 agrees at 8 bases. Germline values: CDR1 SGHRS, CDR2 YFSETQ. The J segment lost 7 bases and the V segment lost 1 base, leaving 16 bases of the junction unmatched. The CDR3 covers 18 residues. The CDR3 nucleotides read TGCGCCAGCAGCTTGTTTTCGACAGGGGCGAGAGCGTGGCAGCCCCAGCATTTT. Its protein is CASSLFSTGARAWQPQHF. Together with reference TRBV5-1 and TRBJ1-5, the CDR3 gives the full variable domain: KAGVTQTPRYLIKTRGQQVTLSCSPISGHRSVSWYQQTPGQGLQFLFEYFSETQRNKGNFPGRFSGRQFSNSRSEMNVSTLELGDSALYLCASSLFSTGARAWQPQHFGDGTRLSIL.

The chain uses TRBV19 and TRBJ1-1, with 9 positions matching TRBD1. This CDR3 has 16 residues. V lost 0 bases to trimming and J lost 5 bases; unmatched junction nucleotides: 7. Germline values: CDR1 LNHDA, CDR2 SQIVND (reference sequence). In DNA, the CDR3 is TGTGCCAGTAGTATAGATTTGACAGGGGGATGGACTGAAGCTTTCTTT. It is translated as CASSIDLTGGWTEAFF.

The chain has TRBV2 and TRBJ1-6; D is unclear. Per germline, CDR1 SNHLY and CDR2 FYNNEI. The V end was cut by 3 bases, the J end by 9 bases, with 6 bases between. The CDR3 has 12 residues. CDR3: CASSDWLSPLHF. The DNA for the CDR3 is TGTGCCAGCAGTGACTGGCTTTCACCCCTCCACTTT.